This TCR beta chain is drawn from a study of blood T cell repertoires in COVID-19. Study at large: Material from acute and convalescent COVID-19 was sourced from the United States, Italy and Spain. PBMCs, B-cell-depleted T cells, or T cells provided the cDNA or gDNA that made up the material.

Original processing notes: Reference gene primer amplification gave nucleated cell count estimates. Using immunoSEQ multiplex PCR, the repertoire was profiled, and TCRdb retains in-frame clones only, with some absent. The D gene and trimming were derived from the DNA, and the V and J assignments and clone size from that table. There are 150,000 or so clones in the sample; roughly 69% occur only once, and 1.5% to 2% lies in the top ten. Germline CDR1 reads SEHNR; CDR2 reads FQNEAQ (reference sequence). V shed 5 bases and J shed 6 bases, with 13 bases lying between them. The CDR3 runs 13 residues. The sample was peripheral blood. The chain links TRBV7-9 to TRBJ1-1, with D tentatively TRBD1 (6 bases). The receptor's source is a woman between 65 and 79 years old with acute or convalescent COVID-19. The CDR3 here is CASSPRGFPEAFF. Here the CDR3 DNA reads TGTGCCAGCAGCCCTAGGGGGTTTCCTGAAGCTTTCTTT. Combining the CDR3 with reference TRBV7-9 and TRBJ1-1 gives the whole variable domain DTGVSQNPRHKITKRGQNVTFRCDPISEHNRLYWYRQTLGQGPEFLTYFQNEAQLEKSRLLSDRFSAERPKGSFSTLEIQRTEQGDSAMYLCASSPRGFPEAFFGQGTRLTVV.